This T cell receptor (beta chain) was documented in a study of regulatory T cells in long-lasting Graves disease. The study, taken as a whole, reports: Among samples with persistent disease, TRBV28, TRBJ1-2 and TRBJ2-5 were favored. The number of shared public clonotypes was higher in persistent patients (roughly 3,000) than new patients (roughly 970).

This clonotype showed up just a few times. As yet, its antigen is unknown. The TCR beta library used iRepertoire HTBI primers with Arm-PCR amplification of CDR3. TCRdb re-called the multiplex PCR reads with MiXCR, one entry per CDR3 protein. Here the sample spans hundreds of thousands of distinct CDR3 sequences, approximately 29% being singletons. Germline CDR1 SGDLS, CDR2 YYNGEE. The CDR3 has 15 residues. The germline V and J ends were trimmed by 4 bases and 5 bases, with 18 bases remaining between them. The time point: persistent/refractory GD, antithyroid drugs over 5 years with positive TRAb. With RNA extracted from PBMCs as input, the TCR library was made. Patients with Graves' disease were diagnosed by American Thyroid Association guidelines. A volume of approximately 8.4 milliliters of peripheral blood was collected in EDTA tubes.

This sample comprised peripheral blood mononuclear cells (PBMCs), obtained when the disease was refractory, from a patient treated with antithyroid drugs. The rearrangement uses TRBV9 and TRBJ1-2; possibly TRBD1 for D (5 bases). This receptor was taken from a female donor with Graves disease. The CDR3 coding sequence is TGTGCCAGCAGCCTGGGGTCGGGGGGTGGTTATGGCTACACCTTC. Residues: CASSLGSGGGYGYTF.